Shown below are 25 T cell receptor beta chains from a single sample sequenced in a study of human T cells and chemical hapten exposure. Indicated time point: patch test 3, about 24 weeks after DPC sensitization. The treatment denotes: therapeutic diphenylcyclopropenone sensitization with weekly scalp DPC. Unfractionated whole blood yielded total RNA. TCRdb reprocessed the RACE reads via MiXCR and lists one record per CDR3 protein. Found here are 30,000 to 50,000 distinct CDR3 sequences, about an eighth of them singletons; the top ten hold 2.3%. This specimen was whole blood, taken in connection with sensitization to the hapten diphenylcyclopropenone (DPC). All receptors derive from a woman aged 40-49 years with alopecia areata. Some clones in this sample may be carry-over from other donors' samples.

In this sample, this clonotype turned up a few times. The rearrangement links TRBV6-2 or TRBV6-3 to TRBJ2-1; D gene unclear. The CDR3 is made up of 15 amino acids. Germline CDR1 and CDR2: MNHEY and SVGEGT. Trimming stripped 2 bases from V and 2 bases from J, with 10 bases between. For the CDR3, the DNA is TGTGCCAGCAGTTACAAGGCCCCCCCCTACAATGAGCAGTTCTTC. This sequence encodes CASSYKAPPYNEQFF.

Details on this clonotype: A read error may be the cause here, since a much bigger clone is one base away. This rearrangement joins TRBV11-2 to TRBJ2-7, with TRBD2 identical over 7 bases. This CDR3 is built from 17 residues. Germline values: CDR1 SGHAT, CDR2 FQNNGV. The CDR3 here is CVSSLASGASSSYEQYF. CDR3 DNA sequence: TGTGTCAGCAGCCTAGCCAGCGGGGCTTCCAGCTCCTACGAGCAGTACTTC.

The rearrangement links TRBV27 to TRBJ2-1; either TRBD1 or TRBD2 may fit D (5 bases each). The germline V gene has CDR1 MNHEY and CDR2 SMNVEV (reference sequence). Trimming stripped 7 bases from V and 0 bases from J, with 13 bases between. The CDR3 extends over 15 amino acids. The CDR3 reads CASKSTGLSYNEQFF. The CDR3 DNA sequence: TGTGCCAGCAAATCCACAGGACTCTCCTACAATGAGCAGTTCTTC.

Many counts were recorded for this clonotype. V and J are TRBV20-1 and TRBJ1-6; no reliable D call. The germline V and J ends were trimmed by 4 bases and 6 bases, with 13 bases remaining between them. CDR1 and CDR2 (germline): DFQATT, SNEGSKA (reference sequence). The CDR3 contains 14 residues. CDR3 sequence: CSATKGGINSPLHF. The DNA for the CDR3 is TGCAGTGCTACGAAGGGAGGGATTAATTCACCCCTCCACTTT.

This clonotype has at least ten counts. This chain joins TRBV15 and TRBJ2-3; 8 bases are a match to TRBD1. The V and J ends lost 2 bases and 2 bases, in that order; junction bases with no gene match: 6. The CDR3 covers 16 residues. Germline assignment: CDR1 LNHNV and CDR2 YYDKDF (reference sequence). As DNA, the CDR3 is TGTGCCACCAGCAGACAGGGGGCGGGCCTCACAGATACGCAGTATTTT. It translates to CATSRQGAGLTDTQYF.

The table lists this clonotype with many counts. The CDR3 nucleotides read TGCAGCGTTGAAGAGGTCGTGGGGCAGTACTTC. Translating gives CSVEEVVGQYF. This chain links TRBV29-1 with TRBJ2-7; the D is unclear. Germline V gene lookup returns CDR1 SQVTM and CDR2 ANQGSEA. Deletions cut 0 bases from V and 9 bases from J, with 9 bases between. This CDR3 is built from 11 residues.

The genes are TRBV27 and TRBJ2-1; the match to TRBD1 covers 11 bases. The CDR3 spans 17 residues. CDR1 is MNHEY and CDR2 is SMNVEV in the germline V gene (reference sequence). V lost 6 bases and J lost 0; bases outside the gene matches: 7. CDR3 protein: CASSPMGQGDSYNEQFF. CDR3 nucleotide sequence: TGTGCCAGCAGCCCCATGGGACAGGGGGACTCCTACAATGAGCAGTTCTTC.

A few counts support this clonotype. The chain carries TRBV6-2 or TRBV6-3 and TRBJ1-1, with D perhaps matching TRBD1 (5 bases). This CDR3 has 13 amino acids. Deletions cut 2 bases from V and 4 bases from J, with 8 bases between. Germline lookup yields CDR1 MNHEY and CDR2 SVGEGT. The CDR3 DNA sequence: TGTGCCAGCAGTTACGAGAGGGGCACTGAAGCTTTCTTT. It encodes CASSYERGTEAFF.

This clonotype was recorded a few times. The V gene is TRBV5-1, the J gene TRBJ2-1; TRBD2 is a possible D gene (6 bases). This CDR3 has 15 residues. The germline V and J ends were trimmed by 1 base and 10 bases, with 18 bases remaining between them. Germline loops: CDR1 SGHRS, CDR2 YFSETQ. The CDR3 DNA reads TGCGCCAGCAGCTTGACGGGACTCGGGCATCAGGAGCAGTTCTTC. Translating it yields CASSLTGLGHQEQFF.

This clonotype came up a few times. V and J are TRBV4-3 and TRBJ1-1; no reliable D call. Looked up from germline, CDR1 is LGHNA and CDR2 is YSLEER. The CDR3 runs 13 residues. V lost 0 bases to trimming and J lost 5 bases, with 7 bases between them. CDR3 DNA: TGCGCCAGCAGCCAAGATTTCGGAACTGAAGCTTTCTTT. Translated: CASSQDFGTEAFF.

This clonotype was observed at least ten times. The V call is TRBV7-6, the J call TRBJ1-2, with 9 positions matching TRBD1. The CDR3 is 15 amino acids. The J segment lost 4 bases and the V segment lost 5 bases, leaving 8 bases of the junction unmatched. Germline values: CDR1 SGHVS, CDR2 FNYEAQ. The CDR3 sequence: CASSPRTGAAYGYTF. In nucleotides, the CDR3 is TGTGCCAGCAGCCCTCGGACAGGGGCGGCCTATGGCTACACCTTC.

This clonotype was observed at least ten times. In DNA form, the CDR3 reads TGTGCCAGCAGCCAAGATATGGGCGGGAGGGCCGGTGTGCTCCCCGAGCAGTACTTC. Protein: CASSQDMGGRAGVLPEQYF. J is TRBJ2-7 and V is TRBV4-2; TRBD2 matches 9 bases. After removal of 0 bases from V and 6 bases from J, the junction contained 18 bases not matched to a gene. The V gene's germline CDR1 is LGHNA and CDR2 YNFKEQ. The CDR3 totals 19 residues.

This clonotype occurred a few times. The V and J genes are TRBV15 and TRBJ1-2; D remains ambiguous. CDR3 length equals 15 residues. Germline CDR1 reads LNHNV; CDR2 reads YYDKDF (reference sequence). V shed 0 bases and J shed 4 bases, with 12 bases lying between them. CDR3 sequence: CATSRDPEASYGYTF. In nucleotides, the CDR3 is TGTGCCACCAGCAGAGATCCGGAGGCCTCCTATGGCTACACCTTC.

This clonotype was seen at least ten times. The chain links TRBV12-3 or TRBV12-4 to TRBJ2-1; a weak D match, TRBD1 (6 bases). V was clipped by 1 base and J by 5 bases, with 9 bases between them. This CDR3 contains 14 residues. The CDR3 loop reads CASSLVQGNNEQFF. As DNA, the CDR3 is TGTGCCAGCAGTTTAGTACAGGGCAACAATGAGCAGTTCTTC.

This clonotype was observed a few times. This chain links TRBV29-1 with TRBJ2-5, with D perhaps given as TRBD1 or TRBD2 (7 bases each). Germline V gives CDR1 SQVTM, CDR2 ANQGSEA. The CDR3 is 13 amino acids. V was shortened by 3 bases and J by 6 bases, with 14 bases between the two germline ends. This chain's CDR3 is CSVDRGGEKTQYF. Written as DNA, the CDR3 is TGCAGCGTTGACAGGGGGGGTGAAAAGACCCAGTACTTC.

This clonotype was detected ten times or more. The gene calls are TRBV5-1 and TRBJ2-1, with a weak D call TRBD2 (6 bases). The CDR3 spans 14 residues. The germline V gene encodes CDR1 SGHRS and CDR2 YFSETQ. Between the trimmed V and J ends, which lost 0 bases and 4 bases, there was a span of 8 bases. CDR3 sequence: CASSLGDLYNEQFF. The CDR3 DNA is TGCGCCAGCAGCTTGGGGGACTTATACAATGAGCAGTTCTTC.

The chain recombines TRBV5-1 with TRBJ2-1; no reliable D call. The CDR3 runs to 11 residues. The V gene's germline CDR1 is SGHRS and CDR2 YFSETQ. Between the trimmed V and J ends, which lost 4 bases and 3 bases, there was a span of 2 bases. The CDR3 is CASSNYNEQFF. The CDR3 coding sequence is TGCGCCAGCAGCAACTACAATGAGCAGTTCTTC.

This clonotype was detected a few times. This chain links TRBV4-3 with TRBJ2-7; D is unclear. The germline gives CDR1 LGHNA, CDR2 YSLEER. The V end lost 1 base, the J end lost 6 bases, and 16 bases lay between the germline ends. The CDR3 extends over 15 amino acids. Here the CDR3 reads CASSQGIVARSEQYF. CDR3 coding DNA: TGCGCCAGCAGCCAAGGCATAGTGGCGAGGAGCGAGCAGTACTTC.

This clonotype was picked up a small number of times. V usage is TRBV28 and J usage is TRBJ2-7, with D possibly matching TRBD2 (6 bases). Trimming cost V 5 bases and J 2 bases, with 16 bases left between them. This CDR3 region has 15 residues. The germline V gene has CDR1 MDHEN and CDR2 SYDVKM. The CDR3 nucleotides are TGTGCCAGCAGTCAACGGGACTTTCTCCCCTACGAGCAGTACTTC. This translates into CASSQRDFLPYEQYF.

The rearrangement joins TRBV14 to TRBJ1-1, with 7 positions matching TRBD1. CDR3 length: 16 amino acids. The V gene end was trimmed by 1 base and the J gene end by 4 bases; junction bases not matched to a gene: 9. Germline values: CDR1 SGHDN, CDR2 FVKESK. The DNA of the CDR3 is TGTGCCAGCAGCCAAGTTGGCAGGGGGGAGGTCACTGAAGCTTTCTTT. Translating gives CASSQVGRGEVTEAFF.

The chain couples TRBV3-1 to TRBJ2-1; 11 bases map to TRBD2. Germline CDR1 reads LGHDT; CDR2 reads YNNKEL (reference sequence). CDR3 length equals 15 residues. The junction had 5 bases not matched to a gene; V was cut back by 9 bases and J by 1 base. CDR3 loop: CASLPSGRSYNEQFF. CDR3 in DNA: TGTGCCAGTTTACCTAGCGGGAGGTCCTACAATGAGCAGTTCTTC.

This clonotype was observed at least ten times. V usage is TRBV6-1 and J usage is TRBJ2-3, with TRBD2 identical over 10 bases. J gave up 2 bases and V 2 bases, and 10 bases lay outside the gene matches. There are 18 residues in the CDR3. Per the germline V gene, CDR1 is MNHNS and CDR2 is SASEGT. In DNA, the CDR3 is TGTGCCAGCAGTGAACTAGCGGGAGCCGCAAGTTTCACAGATACGCAGTATTTT. Residues: CASSELAGAASFTDTQYF.

This clonotype was recorded a few times. The V gene is TRBV9, the J gene TRBJ1-1, with D possibly matching TRBD1 (5 bases). Germline V lookup: CDR1 SGDLS, CDR2 YYNGEE. V was pared by 3 bases and J by 1 base, with 10 bases between. The CDR3 consists of 14 residues. CDR3 sequence: CASSEGPSNTEAFF. CDR3 nucleotide sequence: TGTGCCAGCAGCGAGGGACCCTCGAACACTGAAGCTTTCTTT.

This clonotype was counted only a few times. The chain has TRBV27 and TRBJ2-7; tentatively, D is TRBD2 (6 bases). V dropped 5 bases and J dropped 4 bases, with 12 bases sitting between them. This CDR3 is 13 amino acids long. CDR1 is MNHEY and CDR2 is SMNVEV in the germline V gene (reference sequence). CDR3 sequence reads: CASSPRGDYEQYF. CDR3 DNA sequence: TGTGCCAGCAGTCCGCGGGGCGATTACGAGCAGTACTTC.

In this sample, this clonotype turned up a few times. The chain uses TRBV10-1 and TRBJ2-7, with D perhaps being TRBD1 or TRBD2 (6 bases each). V lost 0 bases and J lost 1, with 13 bases in between. CDR1 and CDR2 (germline): WNHNN, SYGVQD (reference sequence). The CDR3 length is 16 residues. The CDR3 region has the DNA TGCGCCAGCAGTGAGTCGGGCAGGGGAGGATCCTACGAGCAGTACTTC. It yields the protein CASSESGRGGSYEQYF.